The T cell receptor beta chain described here comes from a study of PD-1 blockade in classical Hodgkin lymphoma. Across the study: It was nivolumab at 3 mg/kg, given intravenously every 2 weeks, that patients received.

This clone appeared a few times. Its target is unknown. General observations from the study: CD4+ TCR diversity rose significantly by C4D1, and CD8+ TCR diversity did not. Patients with a complete response exhibited baseline diversity comparable to newly diagnosed patients.

CDR1 is MDHEN, CDR2 SYDVKM, per germline. V gave up 3 bases and J gave up 1 base, with 15 bases separating them. CDR3 length: 16 residues. Indicated time point: cycle 4 day 1 (C4D1), after around six weeks of nivolumab. All patients relapsed after autologous stem cell transplantation, and brentuximab vedotin exposure varied. Reported best responses ranged across complete response, partial response or progressive disease. Some clones are missing from TCRdb's copy, which holds only in-frame ones; the method was immunoSEQ multiplex PCR. The data show some 21,000 clones, around 70% seen once. The sequencing here drew on peripheral blood mononuclear cells (PBMCs), taken before the fourth cycle of nivolumab. V gene TRBV28 combines with J gene TRBJ1-1; TRBD1 might be the D (5 bases). This TCR was recovered from a human donor with classical Hodgkin lymphoma. Here the CDR3 DNA reads TGTGCCAGCAGTTTGGGATCGGCGGGGACGAACACTGAAGCTTTCTTT. Translation gives CASSLGSAGTNTEAFF. The full variable domain, completed using reference TRBV28 and TRBJ1-1, is DVKVTQSSRYLVKRTGEKVFLECVQDMDHENMFWYRQDPGLGLRLIYFSYDVKMKEKGDIPEGYSVSREKKERFSLILESASTNQTSMYLCASSLGSAGTNTEAFFGQGTRLTVV.